This T cell receptor beta chain was sequenced during a study of identifying expanded T cells in peripheral blood. General study findings and limits: Two-week clone count variance significantly increased as total template count grew.

This CDR3 is 13 amino acids long. V was shortened by 3 bases and J by 3 bases, with 10 bases between the two germline ends. Germline lookup yields CDR1 SGHDT and CDR2 YYEEEE. Notes on this clone: As yet, its antigen is unknown.

TCRdb keeps only in-frame clones here, not all; method: immunoSEQ multiplex PCR. The sample lists about 97,000 clones; about 87% were seen once. Healthy donors had no documented immune events, such as infections, while sampled. Material: blood. The J gene is TRBJ2-7, the V gene TRBV5-6; D is unresolved. The receptor was derived from a person aged 18-70 years in good health. CDR3 amino acids: CASSSGRLYEQYF. Written as DNA, the CDR3 is TGTGCCAGCAGCTCTGGACGGCTCTACGAGCAGTACTTC. The whole variable domain, filled in from reference TRBV5-6 and TRBJ2-7, reads DAGVTQSPTHLIKTRGQQVTLRCSPKSGHDTVSWYQQALGQGPQFIFQYYEEEERQRGNFPDRFSGHQFPNYSSELNVNALLLGDSALYLCASSSGRLYEQYFGPGTRLTVT.